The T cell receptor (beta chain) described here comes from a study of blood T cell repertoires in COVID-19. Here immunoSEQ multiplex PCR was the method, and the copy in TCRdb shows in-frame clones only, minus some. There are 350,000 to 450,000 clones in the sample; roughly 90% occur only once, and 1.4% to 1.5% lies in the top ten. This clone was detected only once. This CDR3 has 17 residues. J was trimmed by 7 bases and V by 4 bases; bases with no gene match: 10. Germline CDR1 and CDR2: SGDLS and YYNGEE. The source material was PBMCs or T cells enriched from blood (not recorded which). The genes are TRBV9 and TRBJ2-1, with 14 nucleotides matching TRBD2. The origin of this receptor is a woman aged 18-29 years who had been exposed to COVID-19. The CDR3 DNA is TGTGCCAGCAGCAGACTATGGGGACTAGCGGGGGTAAATGAGCAGTTCTTC. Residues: CASSRLWGLAGVNEQFF.